These T cell receptor beta chains were read from a single sample in a study of blood T cell repertoires in COVID-19. Produced via immunoSEQ multiplex PCR; TCRdb's table is partial and in-frame only. There are a few hundred thousand clones in the sample; 70% to 90% occur only once, and 0.87% lies in the top ten. Sequencing used peripheral blood. The receptors originated from a human donor with COVID-19, enrolled during active disease. The donor label of this sample is uncertain. Both conserved end residues are part of each CDR3.

J gene,V gene,CDR3 protein
TRBJ2-2,TRBV10-3,CAISESPGGVNTGELFF
TRBJ1-1,TRBV11-2,CASSLGQILGTEAFF
TRBJ2-1,TRBV7-2,CASSLRPLTSGRSNEQFF
TRBJ2-1,TRBV27,CASSPLAGEGPYNEQFF
TRBJ2-5,TRBV7-2,CASSLGRSLRETQYF
TRBJ2-7,TRBV5-5,CASSLEGFSYEQYF
TRBJ2-5,TRBV27,CASSRRQDSFLQETQYF
TRBJ2-6,TRBV11-2,CASSLREGQGGTGANVLTF
TRBJ1-5,TRBV28,CASSLRQGGGLYSNQPQHF
TRBJ1-1,TRBV11-1,CASRWTGEGRAFF
TRBJ2-5,TRBV7-3,CASSLSGAGGETQYF
TRBJ2-1,TRBV12-3/TRBV12-4,CASSFYRDNEQFF
TRBJ1-4,TRBV24-1,CATSGALSNEKLFF
TRBJ1-3,TRBV28,CASSLGARGNTIYF